A single sample gave rise to the 20 T cell receptor beta chains below, sequenced in a study of cytomegalovirus exposure and HLA in healthy donors. The PCR used 60 Vbeta and 13 Jbeta primers. Generated by immunoSEQ multiplex PCR, the TCRdb table keeps only in-frame clones and is missing some. The table shows 160,000 or so clones, with 80% to 90% occurring only once. The sample comprised PBMCs. These receptors came from a woman in her 30s in good health and CMV-seropositive.

This chain joins TRBV27 and TRBJ1-1; no clear D gene. The V gene's germline CDR1 is MNHEY and CDR2 SMNVEV (reference sequence). The V gene lost 2 bases and the J gene lost 1 base, with 11 bases spanning the gap. CDR3 length: 15 residues. The CDR3 DNA sequence: TGTGCCAGCAGTTTACCTATCTTGAGGAACACTGAAGCTTTCTTT. Its protein is CASSLPILRNTEAFF.

In this sample, this clone turned up a few times. CDR3 sequence (DNA): TGTGCCAGCAGTTTAAATTCGGGGAGGGGGGATAGTGGCTACACCTTC. Protein sequence: CASSLNSGRGDSGYTF. V gene TRBV27 combines with J gene TRBJ1-2; the D gene is possibly TRBD1 (6 bases). Trimming cost V 2 bases and J 7 bases, with 20 bases left between them. Germline CDR1 is MNHEY and CDR2 is SMNVEV (reference sequence). CDR3 length: 16 amino acids.

V gene TRBV5-1 combines with J gene TRBJ1-2, with 9 bases that match TRBD1. The trim removed 5 bases at V and 4 bases at J, leaving 9 bases unmatched. The CDR3 has 15 residues. Per the germline V gene, CDR1 is SGHRS and CDR2 is YFSETQ. CDR3 sequence (DNA): TGCGCCAGCAGTCAGAGGGGACAGGGAGCCTATGGCTACACCTTC. Translating gives CASSQRGQGAYGYTF.

This chain joins TRBV2 and TRBJ1-6; 7 nucleotides agree with TRBD1. V lost 6 bases to trimming and J lost 10 bases; unmatched junction nucleotides: 3. The CDR3 runs 12 residues. Per germline, CDR1 SNHLY and CDR2 FYNNEI. Here the CDR3 DNA reads TGTGCCAGCAGCGACAGGGCCTCACCCCTCCACTTT. Amino acids: CASSDRASPLHF.

This chain uses TRBV6-5 with TRBJ1-6, with D unclear. Trimming pared 7 bases from V and 7 bases from J, leaving 14 bases between. Germline lookup yields CDR1 MNHEY and CDR2 SVGAGI. This CDR3 comprises 14 residues. CDR3 amino acids: CASNKDLSNSPLHF. In DNA form, the CDR3 reads TGTGCCAGCAACAAGGACTTATCGAATTCACCCCTCCACTTT.

This clone was counted once. J is TRBJ2-1 and V is TRBV6-1; weak D call: TRBD1 (6 bases). V lost 4 bases and J 6 bases, leaving 10 bases between the germline ends. The CDR3 sequence is 13 residues long. Per germline, CDR1 MNHNS and CDR2 SASEGT. CDR3 in amino acids: CASSGQEINEQFF. The CDR3 DNA sequence: TGTGCCAGCAGTGGACAGGAGATCAATGAGCAGTTCTTC.

The gene calls are TRBV7-9 and TRBJ1-3, with D possibly matching TRBD1 (6 bases). The CDR3 is 16 amino acids. Germline CDR1 and CDR2: SEHNR and FQNEAQ (reference sequence). V shed 0 bases and J shed 0 bases, with 9 bases lying between them. CDR3 DNA sequence: TGTGCCAGCAGCTTAGCGGGGGGGCCCTCTGGAAACACCATATATTTT. Protein: CASSLAGGPSGNTIYF.

The chain couples TRBV6-5 to TRBJ1-6, with 9 bases matching TRBD1. Per the germline V gene, CDR1 is MNHEY and CDR2 is SVGAGI. J gave up 14 bases and V 8 bases, and 7 bases lay outside the gene matches. This CDR3 contains 12 residues. The CDR3 DNA sequence: TGTGCCAGCCGACAGGGGGAAAATTCCCTCCACTTT. The encoded protein is CASRQGENSLHF.

This sequence joins TRBV7-8 and TRBJ1-5; tentatively, D is TRBD1 (5 bases). Trimming removed 1 base from V and 5 bases from J, with 9 bases in between. This CDR3 contains 14 residues. Germline loops: CDR1 SGHVS, CDR2 FQNEAQ. The CDR3 DNA reads as TGTGCCAGCAGCTTAGAACTCAGGGATCAGCCCCAGCATTTT. Protein product: CASSLELRDQPQHF.

This chain links TRBV10-1 with TRBJ2-7, with D tentatively TRBD1 (6 bases). This CDR3 contains 12 residues. The V end lost 9 bases, the J end lost 6 bases, and 15 bases lay between the germline ends. Germline values: CDR1 WNHNN, CDR2 SYGVQD (reference sequence). This CDR3 is CARRPQGSEQYF. In nucleotides, the CDR3 is TGCGCCAGGAGACCCCAGGGGAGCGAGCAGTACTTC.

A word on this clone: An end of the junction does not agree with germline; a read error may underlie this. The chain has TRBV7-9 and TRBJ2-2; 8 nucleotides line up with TRBD2. This CDR3 comprises 16 residues. Germline V CDR1 and CDR2: SEHNR, FQNEAQ (reference sequence). CDR3 DNA: TGTTCCAGCAGCTTACGGCTAGCGGGTCTCCCCGGGGAGCTGTTTTTT. Residues: CSSSLRLAGLPGELFF.

The V and J genes are TRBV7-8 and TRBJ1-2, with D possibly matching TRBD1 (6 bases). This CDR3 has 16 residues. Looked up from germline, CDR1 is SGHVS and CDR2 is FQNEAQ. The V gene lost 1 base and the J gene lost 4 bases, with 16 bases spanning the gap. CDR3 in DNA: TGTGCCAGCAGCTTAGAACAGGGCTGGGTTGGCTATGGCTACACCTTC. It encodes CASSLEQGWVGYGYTF.

The chain links TRBV15 to TRBJ1-2; 9 bases match TRBD1. The CDR3 length is 17 residues. With 4 bases clipped from V and 5 bases from J, the junction kept 14 bases outside the gene matches. CDR1 and CDR2 (germline): LNHNV, YYDKDF (reference sequence). CDR3 coding DNA: TGTGCCACCAGCAAAAATCCGAGGACAGGGGATTTTTATGGCTACACCTTC. This gives the protein CATSKNPRTGDFYGYTF.

The chain uses TRBV7-9 and TRBJ1-2, with D perhaps matching TRBD1 (6 bases). The CDR3 totals 15 residues. CDR1 SEHNR and CDR2 FQNEAQ come from the germline V gene (reference sequence). V was cut by 4 bases and J by 2 bases, with 14 bases left in between. CDR3 DNA sequence: TGTGCCAGCAGCTCGACCGGGACAATCAACTATGGCTACACCTTC. Protein sequence: CASSSTGTINYGYTF.

This clone appeared once. This chain uses TRBV6-6 with TRBJ2-4, with D perhaps TRBD2 (6 bases). CDR3 size: 14 residues. Trimming took off 6 bases at V and 3 bases at J, with 12 bases between the two ends. The germline V gene encodes CDR1 MNHNY and CDR2 SVGAGI (reference sequence). The CDR3 sequence is CASSPDYFKNIQYF. CDR3 nucleotides: TGTGCCAGCAGCCCGGACTACTTCAAAAACATTCAGTACTTC.

The chain has TRBV4-2 and TRBJ2-1; 9 bases align to TRBD2. CDR3 length equals 17 residues. V lost 4 bases, J lost 8 bases, and 15 bases stayed unmatched. Germline CDR1 and CDR2: LGHNA and YNFKEQ. In nucleotides, the CDR3 is TGTGCCAGCAGCCTTTTGTTCGGCGGGGGGGCGGGGGATGAGCAGTTCTTC. This encodes CASSLLFGGGAGDEQFF.

The chain employs TRBV12-5 and TRBJ1-1, with TRBD1 as a possible D gene (6 bases). V was pared by 6 bases and J by 3 bases, with 14 bases between. This CDR3 is 14 amino acids long. Germline V gene data show CDR1 as LGHNT and CDR2 as FRNRAP. CDR3 in amino acids: CASGLRGGHTEAFF. DNA for the CDR3: TGTGCTAGTGGGCTCAGGGGAGGGCACACTGAAGCTTTCTTT.

This chain joins TRBV11-2 and TRBJ1-1; perhaps TRBD1 as D (5 bases). This CDR3 has 16 residues. Germline V lookup: CDR1 SGHAT, CDR2 FQNNGV. V was cut by 5 bases and J by 5 bases, with 21 bases left in between. CDR3 sequence: CASSPTSTGDPTEAFF. CDR3 bases: TGTGCCAGCAGCCCAACCTCTACAGGAGATCCTACTGAAGCTTTCTTT. Complete variable domain (other parts from reference TRBV11-2 and TRBJ1-1): EAGVAQSPRYKIIEKRQSVAFWCNPISGHATLYWYQQILGQGPKLLIQFQNNGVVDDSQLPKDRFSAERLKGVDSTLKIQPAKLEDSAVYLCASSPTSTGDPTEAFFGQGTRLTVV.

This clone was recorded once. V is TRBV2 and J is TRBJ1-2, with TRBD1 matching over 9 bases. Losses at the gene ends were 6 bases for V and 1 base for J; bases not matched to a gene: 3. CDR3 length: 14 residues. The germline CDR1 and CDR2 sequences are SNHLY and FYNNEI. CDR3 in DNA: TGTGCCAGCAGCGCGGGACAGGGTAACTATGGCTACACCTTC. Its translation: CASSAGQGNYGYTF.

CDR3 DNA: TGTGCCAGCAGTCTCGGACAGGGCGGCACTAATGAAAAACTGTTTTTT. This codes for CASSLGQGGTNEKLFF. This chain uses TRBV2 with TRBJ1-4; TRBD1 agrees at 8 bases. V gave up 5 bases and J gave up 2 bases; unmatched junction bases: 7. Per the germline V gene, CDR1 is SNHLY and CDR2 is FYNNEI. This CDR3 has 16 residues.